The clone carrying this T cell receptor beta chain showed up just once. The sample is drawn from a study of blood T cell repertoires in COVID-19. Whole-study context: Sources were T cells, B-cell-depleted T cells, or PBMCs; the material itself was cDNA or gDNA.

The V gene lost 6 bases and the J gene lost 2 bases, with 14 bases spanning the gap. Germline V gives CDR1 MNHEY, CDR2 SVGAGI. The CDR3 totals 15 residues. The method was immunoSEQ multiplex PCR; TCRdb's version includes in-frame clones alone and lacks a portion of them. The sample holds around 270,000 clones, around 86% seen once. The chain links TRBV6-5 to TRBJ2-4; D might be TRBD2 (5 bases). Input material: peripheral blood. The receptor's source is an older woman with COVID-19, enrolled during active disease. CDR3 residues: CASSRGSGTKNIQYF. CDR3 DNA: TGTGCCAGCAGCCGAGGGTCCGGGACCAAAAACATTCAGTACTTC.